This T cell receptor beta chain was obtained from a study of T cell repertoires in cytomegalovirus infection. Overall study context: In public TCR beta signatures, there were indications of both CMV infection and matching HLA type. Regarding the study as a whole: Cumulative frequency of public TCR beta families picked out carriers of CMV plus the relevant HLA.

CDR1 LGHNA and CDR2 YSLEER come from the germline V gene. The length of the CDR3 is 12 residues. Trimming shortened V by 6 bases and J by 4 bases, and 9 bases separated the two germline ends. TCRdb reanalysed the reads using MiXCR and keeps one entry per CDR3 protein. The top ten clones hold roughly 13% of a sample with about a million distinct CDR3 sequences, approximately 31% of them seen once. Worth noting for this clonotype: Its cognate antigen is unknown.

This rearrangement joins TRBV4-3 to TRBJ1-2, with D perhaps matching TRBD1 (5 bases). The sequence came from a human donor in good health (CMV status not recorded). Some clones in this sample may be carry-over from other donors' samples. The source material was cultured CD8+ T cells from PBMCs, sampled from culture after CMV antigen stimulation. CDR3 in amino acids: CASRGDFYGYTF. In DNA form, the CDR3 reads TGCGCCAGCAGGGGGGATTTCTATGGCTACACCTTC.